This T cell receptor (beta chain) was sequenced during a study of blood T cell repertoires in COVID-19. Germline CDR1 and CDR2: GTSNPN and SVGIG (reference sequence). Trimming shortened V by 3 bases and J by 0 bases, and 8 bases separated the two germline ends. CDR3 length: 13 amino acids. This table comes from immunoSEQ multiplex PCR, and its TCRdb copy is limited to in-frame clones, with some not included. The data contain fewer than 200,000 clones, around 84% of them singletons. The origin of this receptor is a man in his forties or fifties with acute or convalescent COVID-19. V is TRBV30 and J is TRBJ1-1; D remains unclear. Sequencing was performed on peripheral blood. As DNA, the CDR3 is TGTGCCTGGAGGAGGGAGATGAACACTGAAGCTTTCTTT. This encodes CAWRREMNTEAFF.